The clone carrying this TCR beta chain occurred many times. Its specificity is unknown. The data belong to a study of Graves' ophthalmopathy and Graves' hyperthyroidism. General study points: From stable hyperthyroidism, ophthalmopathy was separated by a 13-signature model with about 88% sensitivity and around 79% specificity.

Amplifying from RNA transcripts, the study obtained TCR beta CDR3 regions. The first round was an RT-PCR with HTBI primers, and the second round was a multiplex PCR. TCRdb reprocessed the multiplex PCR reads with MiXCR, giving one entry per CDR3 protein. The sample carries about 620,000 distinct CDR3 sequences, over 20% recorded once. Cases classed as stable hyperthyroidism had no ophthalmopathy within 18 months of follow-up. Patients newly diagnosed with hyperthyroidism, under 2 months' duration, were aged 18 to 65, the study reports. In this cohort, patients with other autoimmune diseases, uncontrolled infections, pregnancy or lactation were excluded. The CDR3 totals 13 residues. V was pared by 3 bases and J by 5 bases, with 11 bases between.

The TCR comes from a woman aged 18-29 years with stable Graves' hyperthyroidism. Some clones in this sample may be carry-over from other donors' samples. Sequencing was performed on peripheral blood. The chain recombines TRBV12-3 or TRBV12-4 with TRBJ2-7; TRBD1 is a possible D gene (5 bases). The CDR3 DNA follows: TGTGCCAGCAGTTTCCTAGGGGTCGACGAGCAGTACTTC. It specifies CASSFLGVDEQYF.